Sequencing of this T cell receptor beta chain was carried out in a study of glioma-infiltrating T cells. This CDR3 is built from 14 residues. Germline V gene lookup returns CDR1 MDHEN and CDR2 SYDVKM. In regard to this clonotype: An end of the junction differs from the germline gene, which may be a read error.

Amplification of TCR alpha and beta CDR3 regions from RNA used iRepertoire nested multiplex PCR. Input was 100-400 ng of tissue mRNA or PBMC total RNA. TCRdb independently ran MiXCR on the multiplex PCR reads; one entry per CDR3 protein. Here the sample spans 90,000 to 100,000 distinct CDR3 sequences, 35% to 45% being singletons. The V and J genes are TRBV28 and TRBJ2-3; no clear D gene. The receptor comes from a human donor with low-grade glioma or glioblastoma, undergoing nonglioma brain surgery, or in good health (not recorded which). Source material: glioma tissue, nonneoplastic brain tissue, or PBMCs (not recorded which). CDR3 region: CASSPKSGTDTEYF. The DNA for the CDR3 is TGCGCCAGCAGTCCCAAGTCGGGCACAGATACGGAGTATTTT.